This entry lists 6 T cell receptor beta chains sequenced from one sample in a study of CD8+CD57+ T cells in acquired aplastic anemia. Genomic DNA served as template for TCR beta VDJ and CDR3 profiling. In TCRdb, the reads were re-called with MiXCR into one record per CDR3 protein. The table includes over 40,000 distinct CDR3 sequences, about 78% detected once. Sequencing was performed on sorted CD4+, CD8+, or CD8+CD57+ T cells (not recorded which) from PBMCs. These receptors all stem from a human donor in good health, serving as a control.

The chain carries TRBV4-2 and TRBJ2-3; D may match TRBD1 or TRBD2 (5 bases each). Per germline, CDR1 LGHNA and CDR2 YNFKEQ. The CDR3 contains 13 residues. Deletions cut 0 bases from V and 4 bases from J, with 5 bases between. The CDR3 sequence is CASSQEGADTQYF. The DNA of the CDR3 is TGTGCCAGCAGCCAAGAGGGGGCAGATACGCAGTATTTT.

This rearrangement joins TRBV7-9 to TRBJ2-5; D remains unclear. V was trimmed by 7 bases and J by 2 bases, leaving 2 bases between them. Germline V lookup: CDR1 SEHNR, CDR2 FQNEAQ (reference sequence). The CDR3 loop spans 10 amino acids. In nucleotides, the CDR3 is TGTGCCAGCATGCAAGAGACCCAGTACTTC. This encodes CASMQETQYF. The full variable domain, with the rest looked up from reference TRBV7-9 and TRBJ2-5, is DTGVSQNPRHKITKRGQNVTFRCDPISEHNRLYWYRQTLGQGPEFLTYFQNEAQLEKSRLLSDRFSAERPKGSFSTLEIQRTEQGDSAMYLCASMQETQYFGPGTRLLVL.

The genes are TRBV7-9 and TRBJ2-7; TRBD1 aligns across 7 bases. This CDR3 comprises 16 residues. Germline CDR1 SEHNR, CDR2 FQNEAQ (reference sequence). CDR3 sequence: CASSLKPRDRSYEQHV. The DNA of the CDR3 is TGTGCCAGCAGCTTAAAACCCCGGGACAGAAGTTACGAGCAGCACGTC.

The genes are TRBV9 and TRBJ1-3, with D possibly matching TRBD1 (5 bases). Germline CDR1 is SGDLS and CDR2 is YYNGEE. The CDR3 runs 14 residues. V was clipped by 0 bases and J by 2 bases, with 6 bases between them. The CDR3 DNA sequence: TGTGCCAGCAGCGTAGAACAGGCTGGAAACACCATATATTTT. Translation gives CASSVEQAGNTIYF.

Note on this clonotype: The junction differs from germline at one of its ends, possibly a read error. The chain's CDR3 is CATSAGNSPLHF. The CDR3 DNA is TGTGCCACCAGTGCTGGAAATTCACCCCTCCACTTT. This sequence joins TRBV6-1 and TRBJ1-6; D not certain. Germline CDR1 is MNHNS and CDR2 is SASEGT. The CDR3 has 12 amino acids.

This chain connects TRBV19 to TRBJ1-2, with D tentatively TRBD1 (5 bases). Trimming left V 4 bases short and J 3 bases short, with 12 bases between. There are 14 residues in the CDR3. Germline CDR1 is LNHDA and CDR2 is SQIVND (reference sequence). The CDR3 DNA is TGTGCCAGTAGTAGGGGGTTAAAGCACTATGGCTACACCTTC. Its protein product is CASSRGLKHYGYTF.